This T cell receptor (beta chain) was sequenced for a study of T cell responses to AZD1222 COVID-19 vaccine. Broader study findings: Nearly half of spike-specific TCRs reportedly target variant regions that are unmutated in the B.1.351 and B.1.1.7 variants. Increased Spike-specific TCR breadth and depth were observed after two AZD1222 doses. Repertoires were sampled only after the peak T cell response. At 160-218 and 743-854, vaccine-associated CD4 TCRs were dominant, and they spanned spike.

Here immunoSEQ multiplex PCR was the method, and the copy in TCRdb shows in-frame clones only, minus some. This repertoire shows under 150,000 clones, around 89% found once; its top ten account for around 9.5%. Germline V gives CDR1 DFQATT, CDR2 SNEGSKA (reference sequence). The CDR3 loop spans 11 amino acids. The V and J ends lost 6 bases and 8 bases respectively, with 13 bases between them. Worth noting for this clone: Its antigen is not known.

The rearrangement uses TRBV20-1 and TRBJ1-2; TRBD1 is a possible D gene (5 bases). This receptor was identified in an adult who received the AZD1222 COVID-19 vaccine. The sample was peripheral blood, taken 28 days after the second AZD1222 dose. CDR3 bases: TGCAGTGCACGGTGGGGGGAAGGCTACACCTTC. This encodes CSARWGEGYTF.